The text below deals with one T cell receptor (beta chain). Its antigen remains unidentified. The CDR3 spans 16 residues. V was shortened by 1 base and J by 4 bases, with 15 bases between the two germline ends. Germline values: CDR1 SGHTA, CDR2 FQGNSA. TCRdb passed the reads through MiXCR, listing each CDR3 protein once. The data contain roughly 68,000 distinct CDR3 sequences, approximately 64% of them singletons. This sample was taken from a study of type 1 regulatory T cells. Whole-study context: T-allo10 is a Tr1-enriched, alloantigen-specific CD4 T cell product made in vitro.

The TCR comes from a human donor in good health. The source material was cultured T cells, either the whole culture or a sorted T cell fraction (not recorded which). This sample's subset: Tr1-enriched cell product generated in vitro against host alloantigens. This chain connects TRBV7-2 to TRBJ2-3; D possibly corresponds to TRBD1 (7 bases). The CDR3 DNA is TGTGCCAGCAGCTTAGACTTGCCAGGGGGGTCAGATACGCAGTATTTT. This translates into CASSLDLPGGSDTQYF.